The rows below give T cell receptor beta chains drawn from one sample of a study of T cells in Graves' hyperthyroidism and ophthalmopathy. TCRdb recomputed calls from the multiplex PCR reads with MiXCR, one row per CDR3 protein. The sample has hundreds of thousands of distinct CDR3 sequences; approximately 44% are singletons. Sequences were obtained from peripheral blood or thyroid tissue (not recorded which). These receptors were collected from a woman aged 18 to 35 with Graves' hyperthyroidism. The CDR3 runs from the conserved cysteine through the conserved F or W. The order of the fields is clone size, V gene, J gene, D gene, CDR3 protein, CDR3 DNA. The D gene is left open where the match is weak. A clone size is listed for some rows: how often the clone was seen (once, few, many), or a class if it is expanded.

clone size: many
V gene: TRBV24-1
J gene: TRBJ1-2
D gene: TRBD1
CDR3 protein: CATSDLNQQGGYTF
CDR3 DNA: TGTGCCACCAGTGATTTGAATCAACAGGGGGGCTACACCTTC

clone size: many
V gene: TRBV29-1
J gene: TRBJ2-6
D gene: -
CDR3 protein: CSVARESRSGANVLTF
CDR3 DNA: TGCAGCGTTGCCCGGGAGTCTCGCTCTGGGGCCAACGTCCTGACTTTC

clone size: -
V gene: TRBV29-1
J gene: TRBJ2-5
D gene: -
CDR3 protein: CSVGPGGTQYF
CDR3 DNA: TGCAGCGTCGGTCCAGGAGGGACCCAGTACTTC

clone size: -
V gene: TRBV11-1
J gene: TRBJ1-3
D gene: -
CDR3 protein: CASSLLNTGNTIYF
CDR3 DNA: TGTGCCAGCAGCTTACTTAATACTGGAAACACCATATATTTT

clone size: few
V gene: TRBV9
J gene: TRBJ1-6
D gene: -
CDR3 protein: CASSVEGLPYNSPLHF
CDR3 DNA: TGTGCCAGCAGCGTAGAGGGACTCCCTTATAATTCACCCCTCCACTTT

clone size: few
V gene: TRBV14
J gene: TRBJ1-6
D gene: -
CDR3 protein: CASSHRRGSYNSPLHF
CDR3 DNA: TGTGCCAGCAGCCACCGCAGGGGATCCTATAATTCACCCCTCCACTTT

clone size: many
V gene: TRBV2
J gene: TRBJ2-5
D gene: -
CDR3 protein: CASTGGFQGQYF
CDR3 DNA: TGTGCCAGCACCGGGGGTTTTCAGGGCCAGTACTTC

clone size: -
V gene: TRBV6-1
J gene: TRBJ1-3
D gene: TRBD1
CDR3 protein: CASSEGTGNTIYF
CDR3 DNA: TGTGCCAGCAGCGAAGGGACAGGGAACACCATATATTTT

clone size: -
V gene: TRBV25-1
J gene: TRBJ2-7
D gene: -
CDR3 protein: CASSLTQLGRTVYEQYF
CDR3 DNA: TGTGCCAGCAGTTTAACGCAATTAGGACGTACCGTCTACGAGCAGTACTTC

clone size: many
V gene: TRBV2
J gene: TRBJ2-6
D gene: -
CDR3 protein: CASRRTETSGANVLTF
CDR3 DNA: TGTGCCAGCAGGAGGACGGAAACCTCTGGGGCCAACGTCCTGACTTTC

clone size: many
V gene: TRBV24-1
J gene: TRBJ1-1
D gene: TRBD1
CDR3 protein: CATSDPAGGNTEAFF
CDR3 DNA: TGTGCCACCAGTGATCCCGCAGGGGGCAACACTGAAGCTTTCTTT

clone size: many
V gene: TRBV24-1
J gene: TRBJ2-5
D gene: -
CDR3 protein: CATSDFYAPGTQYF
CDR3 DNA: TGTGCCACCAGTGATTTTTACGCCCCGGGGACCCAGTACTTC

clone size: -
V gene: TRBV29-1
J gene: TRBJ1-2
D gene: TRBD1
CDR3 protein: CSSKQGAEGYTF
CDR3 DNA: TGCAGCAGTAAACAGGGGGCCGAAGGCTACACCTTC